These 20 T cell receptor beta chains were all obtained from the same sample, sequenced in a study of cytomegalovirus exposure and HLA in healthy donors. Primers for the PCR totalled 60 Vbeta and 13 Jbeta. Clones were read by immunoSEQ multiplex PCR, and TCRdb kept only the in-frame ones, dropping some. The sample contains around 150,000 clones, around 85% of which appear only once. The sample was PBMCs. The receptors were sampled from a man aged 35 to 55 in good health and CMV-seropositive.

The J gene is TRBJ1-1, the V gene TRBV2; D perhaps matches TRBD1 (6 bases). Trimming shortened V by 4 bases and J by 6 bases, and 24 bases separated the two germline ends. CDR3 length equals 17 residues. Germline CDR1 is SNHLY and CDR2 is FYNNEI. This CDR3 reads CASSGRGMGGRVAEAFF. DNA of the CDR3: TGTGCCAGCAGTGGGAGGGGGATGGGGGGGAGAGTCGCTGAAGCTTTCTTT.

V is TRBV7-6 and J is TRBJ2-7, with 13 bases matching TRBD2. Per the germline V gene, CDR1 is SGHVS and CDR2 is FNYEAQ. Trimming at V came to 5 bases and at J to 2 bases, leaving 3 bases not matched to a gene. The CDR3 has 15 amino acids. The CDR3 sequence: CASSLTSGGAYEQYF. The DNA of the CDR3 is TGTGCCAGCAGCCTCACTAGCGGGGGGGCCTACGAGCAGTACTTC.

Concerning this clone: One junction end disagrees with the germline gene, perhaps due to a read error. V and J are TRBV7-9 and TRBJ1-3; D is unresolved. The CDR3 runs to 19 residues. Per the germline V gene, CDR1 is SEHNR and CDR2 is FQNEAQ (reference sequence). Written as DNA, the CDR3 is TGTTCCAGCAGCTTACCTACCCCGAGGCCGGGATACTCTGGAAACACCATATATTTT. Encoded protein: CSSSLPTPRPGYSGNTIYF. The full variable domain, with the rest looked up from reference TRBV7-9 and TRBJ1-3, is DTGVSQNPRHKITKRGQNVTFRCDPISEHNRLYWYRQTLGQGPEFLTYFQNEAQLEKSRLLSDRFSAERPKGSFSTLEIQRTEQGDSAMYLCSSSLPTPRPGYSGNTIYFGEGSWLTVV.

V usage is TRBV10-1 and J usage is TRBJ2-7; the match to TRBD2 covers 12 bases. The CDR3 runs 15 residues. The junction had 7 bases not matched to a gene; V was cut back by 4 bases and J by 6 bases. Germline CDR1 reads WNHNN; CDR2 reads SYGVQD (reference sequence). CDR3 nucleotide sequence: TGCGCCAGCAGTGCAAGGACTAGCGGGAAGGGCGAGCAGTACTTC. Its protein is CASSARTSGKGEQYF.

The rearrangement joins TRBV30 to TRBJ1-2, with 11 bases aligning to TRBD1. Germline lookup yields CDR1 GTSNPN and CDR2 SVGIG (reference sequence). J was trimmed by 7 bases and V by 1 base; bases with no gene match: 8. This CDR3 is built from 15 residues. CDR3 residues: CAWSAGTGGVGGYTF. DNA for the CDR3: TGTGCCTGGAGTGCCGGGACAGGGGGAGTCGGTGGCTACACCTTC.

This clone was detected a few times. This chain connects TRBV7-8 to TRBJ2-7; D remains ambiguous. V lost 6 bases to trimming and J lost 2 bases, with 17 bases between them. The CDR3 runs 15 residues. Germline V gives CDR1 SGHVS, CDR2 FQNEAQ. The chain's CDR3 is CASRLSVTTTYEQYF. CDR3 nucleotide sequence: TGTGCCAGCAGATTAAGCGTGACCACCACCTACGAGCAGTACTTC.

V is TRBV18 and J is TRBJ1-4; 8 positions match TRBD1. The V gene's germline CDR1 is KGHSH and CDR2 LQKENI. The V and J ends lost 3 bases and 4 bases, in that order; junction bases with no gene match: 7. The CDR3 is 16 amino acids. The CDR3 DNA reads TGTGCCAGCTCACCCCGAGACAGGGGTCATAATGAAAAACTGTTTTTT. This translates into CASSPRDRGHNEKLFF.

The rearrangement joins TRBV2 to TRBJ2-1, with TRBD2 matching 7 bases. Germline V lookup: CDR1 SNHLY, CDR2 FYNNEI. This CDR3 is 16 amino acids long. Unmatched junction bases numbered 13, after V lost 4 bases and J lost 7 bases. CDR3 residues: CASSGRGSGAANEQFF. In DNA form, the CDR3 reads TGTGCCAGCAGTGGGCGGGGGTCGGGAGCTGCGAATGAGCAGTTCTTC.

This clone was observed a single time. This chain connects TRBV5-1 to TRBJ2-6; the D gene is possibly TRBD2 (5 bases). Germline assignment: CDR1 SGHRS and CDR2 YFSETQ. Trimming shortened V by 0 bases and J by 3 bases, and 7 bases separated the two germline ends. This CDR3 has 15 residues. The DNA of the CDR3 is TGCGCCAGCAGCTTGGCCGAGGGTGGGGCCAACGTCCTGACTTTC. Residues: CASSLAEGGANVLTF.

This chain links TRBV25-1 with TRBJ2-1, with TRBD1 identical over 9 bases. The V and J ends lost 4 bases and 7 bases, in that order; junction bases with no gene match: 8. The CDR3 contains 15 residues. CDR1 MGHDK and CDR2 SYGVNS come from the germline V gene. Here the CDR3 reads CASSVGQGFRNEQFF. In DNA form, the CDR3 reads TGTGCCAGCAGTGTAGGACAGGGGTTTCGGAATGAGCAGTTCTTC.

The chain employs TRBV11-2 and TRBJ1-4; weak D call: TRBD1 (6 bases). CDR1 and CDR2 (germline): SGHAT, FQNNGV. The ends were cut back, 1 base at V and 7 bases at J, with 13 bases in the middle. The CDR3 consists of 15 residues. This CDR3 reads CASSLGTGLLEKLFF. The CDR3 DNA reads as TGTGCCAGCAGCTTAGGAACAGGGCTCCTTGAAAAACTGTTTTTT.

The rearrangement joins TRBV18 to TRBJ2-1; 10 positions agree with TRBD1. Germline values: CDR1 KGHSH, CDR2 LQKENI. The CDR3 extends over 16 amino acids. J was trimmed by 2 bases and V by 3 bases; bases with no gene match: 4. This CDR3 reads CASSPGGQGPYNEQFF. The CDR3 bases are TGTGCCAGCTCACCTGGGGGACAGGGGCCCTACAATGAGCAGTTCTTC.

The V and J genes are TRBV7-2 and TRBJ2-7; weak D call: TRBD2 (7 bases). Per germline, CDR1 SGHTA and CDR2 FQGNSA. The germline V and J ends were trimmed by 1 base and 4 bases, with 20 bases remaining between them. The CDR3 contains 17 residues. The CDR3 DNA is TGTGCCAGCAGCTTAGTATTGGTGGGGGGGCCGGGATACGAGCAGTACTTC. This gives the protein CASSLVLVGGPGYEQYF.

The chain couples TRBV18 to TRBJ2-1; TRBD2 matches at 8 bases. This CDR3 spans 15 amino acids. J was trimmed by 8 bases and V by 3 bases; bases with no gene match: 9. The germline CDR1 and CDR2 sequences are KGHSH and LQKENI. The CDR3 reads CASSPFQRERDEQFF. CDR3 in DNA: TGTGCCAGCTCACCTTTCCAGCGGGAGCGGGATGAGCAGTTCTTC.

The rearrangement uses TRBV5-1 and TRBJ2-7, with 9 bases matching TRBD1. Germline CDR1 reads SGHRS; CDR2 reads YFSETQ. Trimming removed 2 bases from V and 7 bases from J; junction bases left unmatched: 7. The CDR3 spans 14 residues. CDR3 nucleotides: TGCGCCAGCAGCTTAACAGGGGGCGCGAGGGAGCAGTACTTC. It is translated as CASSLTGGAREQYF.

The chain recombines TRBV4-2 with TRBJ1-1, with TRBD1 as a possible D gene (5 bases). The CDR3 is made up of 15 amino acids. Germline-derived CDR1 and CDR2 are LGHNA and YNFKEQ. V lost 1 base and J lost 3, with 12 bases in between. The CDR3 loop reads CASSQVQGYDTEAFF. The CDR3 DNA is TGTGCCAGCAGCCAAGTCCAGGGTTATGACACTGAAGCTTTCTTT.

The chain uses TRBV5-4 and TRBJ1-1; no definite D call. CDR3 length: 14 residues. With 2 bases removed from V and 8 bases from J, the gap between germline ends came to 16 bases. Per the germline V gene, CDR1 is SGHNT and CDR2 is YYREEE (reference sequence). CDR3 protein: CASSFPSARREAFF. The CDR3 DNA reads as TGTGCCAGCAGCTTCCCCTCCGCACGGAGGGAAGCTTTCTTT.

The chain uses TRBV5-1 and TRBJ2-1; D not resolved. Trimming pared 5 bases from V and 2 bases from J, leaving 14 bases between. The CDR3 extends over 15 amino acids. Germline V gene lookup returns CDR1 SGHRS and CDR2 YFSETQ. CDR3 bases: TGCGCCAGCAGAAGGTTGGAGTCGGCCTACAATGAGCAGTTCTTC. This gives the protein CASRRLESAYNEQFF.

The V and J genes are TRBV27 and TRBJ2-5; no clear D. The V and J ends lost 5 bases and 5 bases respectively, with 9 bases between them. This CDR3 comprises 12 residues. Looked up from germline, CDR1 is MNHEY and CDR2 is SMNVEV (reference sequence). CDR3 region: CASSTPGETQYF. CDR3 coding DNA: TGTGCCAGCAGTACCCCCGGGGAGACCCAGTACTTC.

The sample holds one count of this clone. At one of its ends the junction is not consistent with the germline gene, which may arise from a read error. V gene TRBV7-9 combines with J gene TRBJ2-1; D not resolved. Germline CDR1 is SEHNR and CDR2 is FQNEAQ (reference sequence). This CDR3 is built from 15 residues. The CDR3 loop reads CSSSLFVSSYNEQFF. The CDR3 DNA is TGTTCCAGCAGCCTATTCGTGAGCTCCTACAATGAGCAGTTCTTC.